What follows are 20 T cell receptor beta chains derived from one specimen sequenced in a study of human T cells and chemical hapten exposure. MiXCR, applied by TCRdb to the RACE reads, yields one record per CDR3 protein. In the table there are about 140,000 distinct CDR3 sequences, about 10% of which are singletons. Sample time point: patch test 2, 6 weeks after DPC sensitization. Described treatment: therapeutic diphenylcyclopropenone sensitization with weekly scalp DPC. The sample was whole blood, taken in connection with sensitization to the hapten diphenylcyclopropenone (DPC). The receptors were gathered from a woman between 45 and 65 years old with alopecia areata. Some clones in this sample may be carry-over from other donors' samples.

This clonotype has a handful of counts. The V gene is TRBV7-8, the J gene TRBJ2-3; D ambiguous. Per germline, CDR1 SGHVS and CDR2 FQNEAQ. The CDR3 is 12 residues long. The V gene lost 5 bases and the J gene lost 8 bases, with 11 bases spanning the gap. The CDR3 loop is CASSLLGGTQYF. Here the CDR3 DNA reads TGTGCCAGCAGCCTCCTTGGTGGTACGCAGTATTTT.

The chain has TRBV12-3 or TRBV12-4 and TRBJ2-1; D is perhaps TRBD1 (6 bases). The CDR3 loop spans 15 amino acids. The V and J ends lost 3 bases and 1 base respectively, with 10 bases between them. For the CDR3, the DNA is TGTGCCAGCAGTTTTTGGGGGCCATCCTACAATGAGCAGTTCTTC. Its translation is CASSFWGPSYNEQFF.

V is TRBV29-1 and J is TRBJ1-1; D uncertain. This CDR3 contains 8 residues. Germline V gene data show CDR1 as SQVTM and CDR2 as ANQGSEA. Trimming took 2 bases from V and 11 from J, leaving 3 bases between them. The CDR3 here is CSVEKAFF. In DNA form, the CDR3 reads TGCAGCGTTGAAAAGGCTTTCTTT.

This clonotype was seen more than once but under ten times. The V gene is TRBV14, the J gene TRBJ2-1, with 10 bases matching TRBD2. Germline lookup yields CDR1 SGHDN and CDR2 FVKESK. V was pared by 0 bases and J by 13 bases, with 15 bases of the junction left unmatched. The CDR3 contains 17 residues. Here the CDR3 reads CASSQEGALKVAGGQFF. In DNA, the CDR3 is TGTGCCAGCAGCCAAGAGGGGGCTCTAAAGGTAGCGGGAGGTCAGTTCTTC. Combining the CDR3 with reference TRBV14 and TRBJ2-1 gives the whole variable domain EAGVTQFPSHSVIEKGQTVTLRCDPISGHDNLYWYRRVMGKEIKFLLHFVKESKQDESGMPNNRFLAERTGGTYSTLKVQPAELEDSGVYFCASSQEGALKVAGGQFFGPGTRLTVL.

This clonotype occurred many times. The genes are TRBV11-2 and TRBJ2-2; D not certain. Trimming stripped 0 bases from V and 0 bases from J, with 2 bases between. The CDR3 spans 14 residues. CDR1 is SGHAT and CDR2 is FQNNGV in the germline V gene. DNA for the CDR3: TGTGCCAGCAGCTTAGACTCGAACACCGGGGAGCTGTTTTTT. Amino acid sequence: CASSLDSNTGELFF.

V usage is TRBV3-1 and J usage is TRBJ2-7; TRBD1 or TRBD2 may be the D gene (6 bases each). CDR1 is LGHDT and CDR2 is YNNKEL in the germline V gene (reference sequence). V was cut by 7 bases and J by 4 bases, with 14 bases left in between. The CDR3 has 13 residues. CDR3 coding DNA: TGTGCCAGCACGATCAAAGGGGGGTACGAGCAGTACTTC. Residues: CASTIKGGYEQYF.

This clonotype was detected many times. This rearrangement joins TRBV12-3 or TRBV12-4 to TRBJ2-2; D is perhaps TRBD1 (6 bases). V was cut by 2 bases and J by 1 base, with 17 bases left in between. The CDR3 length is 18 residues. The CDR3 reads CASSLPKNRAGNTGELFF. The CDR3 coding sequence is TGTGCCAGCAGTTTACCGAAAAACAGGGCGGGGAACACCGGGGAGCTGTTTTTT.

This clonotype was counted a few times. The J gene is TRBJ2-7, the V gene TRBV19, with TRBD2 matching 9 bases. V was clipped by 3 bases and J by 5 bases; unmatched bases: 5. The length of the CDR3 is 14 residues. Germline assignment: CDR1 LNHDA and CDR2 SQIVND (reference sequence). The chain's CDR3 is CASSMSSGSHEQYF. For the CDR3, the DNA is TGTGCCAGTAGTATGAGTAGCGGGAGCCACGAGCAGTACTTC.

There are a few counts of this clonotype. V gene TRBV30 combines with J gene TRBJ2-4; 10 bases are a match to TRBD2. Germline V gene lookup returns CDR1 GTSNPN and CDR2 SVGIG (reference sequence). The CDR3 totals 17 residues. After removal of 4 bases from V and 0 bases from J, the junction contained 9 bases not matched to a gene. CDR3 region: CAWMKGLAQGAKNIQYF. The CDR3 bases are TGTGCCTGGATGAAGGGACTAGCGCAAGGAGCCAAAAACATTCAGTACTTC.

The table lists this clonotype with many counts. This chain joins TRBV5-1 and TRBJ2-7, with TRBD1 identical over 7 bases. CDR3 size: 14 residues. V shed 0 bases, J shed 4 bases, and the junction held 4 bases outside the gene matches. Germline CDR1 reads SGHRS; CDR2 reads YFSETQ. This chain's CDR3 is CASSLGGTVYEQYF. CDR3 bases: TGCGCCAGCAGCTTGGGGGGGACAGTATACGAGCAGTACTTC.

Ten or more counts support this clonotype. V and J are TRBV7-2 and TRBJ2-2; TRBD2 aligns across 9 bases. The CDR3 length is 15 residues. The germline V gene has CDR1 SGHTA and CDR2 FQGNSA. The junction had 7 bases not matched to a gene; V was cut back by 7 bases and J by 4 bases. The CDR3: CASNRAGGGTGELFF. The DNA for the CDR3 is TGTGCCAGCAATCGAGCGGGAGGTGGCACCGGGGAGCTGTTTTTT. Combining the CDR3 with reference TRBV7-2 and TRBJ2-2 gives the whole variable domain GAGVSQSPSNKVTEKGKDVELRCDPISGHTALYWYRQSLGQGLEFLIYFQGNSAPDKSGLPSDRFSAERTGGSVSTLTIQRTQQEDSAVYLCASNRAGGGTGELFFGEGSRLTVL.

V usage is TRBV12-3 or TRBV12-4 and J usage is TRBJ2-1, with D possibly TRBD2 on 5 matching bases. V was trimmed by 3 bases and J by 4 bases, leaving 13 bases between them. The CDR3 has 15 residues. The CDR3 is CASSFSGGPYNEQFF. The CDR3 DNA reads TGTGCCAGCAGTTTCAGCGGAGGTCCTTACAATGAGCAGTTCTTC.

The sample holds many counts of this clonotype. V and J are TRBV12-3 or TRBV12-4 and TRBJ2-7, with 7 bases matching TRBD1. The length of the CDR3 is 13 residues. V lost 4 bases, J lost 6 bases, and 6 bases stayed unmatched. For the CDR3, the DNA is TGTGCCAGCAGTTCCGCGACAGGGCGCGAGCAGTACTTC. Translating gives CASSSATGREQYF.

This clonotype has a count of ten or more. The chain carries TRBV29-1 and TRBJ2-3; 14 nucleotides match TRBD2. Losses at the gene ends were 2 bases for V and 3 bases for J; bases not matched to a gene: 4. Per the germline V gene, CDR1 is SQVTM and CDR2 is ANQGSEA. The CDR3 covers 16 residues. CDR3 nucleotides: TGCAGCGTTGAAACGCGACTAGCGGGAGGGACAGATACGCAGTATTTT. It specifies CSVETRLAGGTDTQYF.

To note about this clonotype: The junction shows a germline mismatch at one end, possibly a read error. The V gene is TRBV5-1, the J gene TRBJ2-1; TRBD2 is a possible D gene (5 bases). The CDR3 is made up of 15 amino acids. Germline V gene sequence: CDR1 SGHRS, CDR2 YFSETQ. CDR3 nucleotides: TGCGTCAGCAGCCAACTTGTAGGACGGAGCGGTGAGCAGTTCTTC. Its translation is CVSSQLVGRSGEQFF.

This clonotype has at least ten counts. The genes are TRBV9 and TRBJ2-7; 9 bases are a match to TRBD2. Germline V CDR1 and CDR2: SGDLS, YYNGEE. This CDR3 contains 13 residues. V dropped 0 bases and J dropped 5; count of bases not matched to a gene: 0. CDR3 protein: CASSVGGRDEQYF. CDR3 DNA: TGTGCCAGCAGCGTAGGCGGGAGGGACGAGCAGTACTTC. Full variable domain (remainder filled in from reference TRBV9 and TRBJ2-7): DSGVTQTPKHLITATGQRVTLRCSPRSGDLSVYWYQQSLDQGLQFLIQYYNGEERAKGNILERFSAQQFPDLHSELNLSSLELGDSALYFCASSVGGRDEQYFGPGTRLTVT.

This clonotype appeared a few times. The CDR3 here is CATSEPSPENTQYF. CDR3 nucleotides: TGTGCCACCAGTGAGCCCTCCCCAGAAAATACGCAGTATTTT. The rearrangement joins TRBV24-1 to TRBJ2-3; D is ambiguous. The CDR3 loop spans 14 amino acids. The germline V gene has CDR1 KGHDR and CDR2 SFDVKD. Deletions cut 4 bases from V and 7 bases from J, with 14 bases between.

This clonotype was seen a handful of times. V usage is TRBV6-5 and J usage is TRBJ2-2; D ambiguous. V lost 6 bases and J lost 7, with 6 bases in between. This CDR3 has 11 amino acids. Germline-derived CDR1 and CDR2 are MNHEY and SVGAGI. The CDR3 loop reads CASRTIGELFF. The CDR3 coding sequence is TGTGCCAGCAGAACTATCGGGGAGCTGTTTTTT.

The CDR3 DNA reads TGTGCCAGCAGCGTAGCCCCCGCACTCACAGATACGCAGTATTTT. Amino acids: CASSVAPALTDTQYF. The chain recombines TRBV9 with TRBJ2-3; the D is unclear. Germline values: CDR1 SGDLS, CDR2 YYNGEE. The V gene lost 0 bases and the J gene lost 2 bases, with 10 bases spanning the gap. The CDR3 loop spans 15 amino acids.

This clonotype has more than one count but fewer than ten. This rearrangement joins TRBV5-6 to TRBJ1-1; D is perhaps TRBD1 (6 bases). The CDR3 consists of 18 residues. Trimming stripped 0 bases from V and 0 bases from J, with 18 bases between. Germline CDR1 and CDR2: SGHDT and YYEEEE. The CDR3 region is CASSLARGQRTLNTEAFF. The CDR3 nucleotides read TGTGCCAGCAGCTTGGCCCGGGGGCAACGGACGTTGAACACTGAAGCTTTCTTT.